Listed below are T cell receptor beta chains from one sample, sequenced in a study of OX40 agonist ivuxolimab in advanced cancers. Assay: immunoSEQ multiplex PCR; the TCRdb copy retains only in-frame clones and omits some. Among 130,000 or so clones listed, approximately 94% were seen once. Material: CD4+ or CD8+ T cells sorted from blood, obtained in a trial of the OX40 agonist ivuxolimab. These receptors all stem from an adult with an advanced solid tumor such as melanoma, head and neck, liver or kidney cancer. Each CDR3 is given with its conserved first and last residue. The D gene is left open where the match is weak. Only some rows state a clone size, as once, few, many or a class for expanded clones.

V	J	D	size	DNA	CDR3
TRBV6-6	TRBJ1-1	TRBD1	.	TGTGCCAGCACCCCCGGGGACAGGGGGTCTGAAGCTTTCTTT	CASTPGDRGSEAFF
TRBV11-2	TRBJ1-1	.	.	TGTGCCAGCAGCTTCTCGTCGGGGGACACTGAAGCTTTCTTT	CASSFSSGDTEAFF
TRBV6-5	TRBJ2-2	.	.	TGTGCCAGCAGTGGACACGACACCGGGGAGCTGTTTTTT	CASSGHDTGELFF
TRBV7-2	TRBJ2-7	.	.	TGTGCCAGCAGCTCGGTGGTCGGCCTAACTAAGTACGAGCAGTACTTC	CASSSVVGLTKYEQYF
TRBV5-1	TRBJ1-6	.	few	TGCGCCAGCAGCTTGGGTGGGGTTCGTTCACCCCTCCACTTT	CASSLGGVRSPLHF
TRBV7-9	TRBJ1-1	.	.	TGTGCCAGCAGCTTGCGGGGAATGAACACTGAAGCTTTCTTT	CASSLRGMNTEAFF
TRBV29-1	TRBJ2-2	.	.	TGCAGCGTGGGGCCGATTACCGGGGAGCTGTTTTTT	CSVGPITGELFF
TRBV28	TRBJ2-7	TRBD1	.	TGTGCCAGCAGAAGACAGGGTCGTCGCTACGAGCAGTACTTC	CASRRQGRRYEQYF
TRBV5-1	TRBJ2-2	TRBD1	.	TGCGCCAGCAGCTTAAAACGGGACAGAAACACCGGGGAGCTGTTTTTT	CASSLKRDRNTGELFF
TRBV28	TRBJ2-6	TRBD1	.	TGTGCCAGCACCTCCCGCCAGGGGGCTTTGGGGGCCAACGTCCTGACTTTC	CASTSRQGALGANVLTF
TRBV2	TRBJ2-5	TRBD2	.	TGTGCCAGCAGTTCCCGGGGAGCGGGGGGTAAAGAGACCCAGTACTTC	CASSSRGAGGKETQYF
TRBV27	TRBJ2-7	.	.	TGTGCCAGCAGTTTGTGGGGCTACGAGCAGTACTTC	CASSLWGYEQYF
TRBV5-1	TRBJ2-3	.	once	TGCGCCAGCAGCCTTGACAGAAGCACAGATACGCAGTATTTT	CASSLDRSTDTQYF
TRBV7-8	TRBJ2-7	.	.	TGTGCCAGCAGCTTAGCTCTGCACAGGGCCGACGAGCAGTACTTC	CASSLALHRADEQYF
TRBV25-1	TRBJ1-2	.	.	TGTGCCAGCAGTGATGGCTTTTATGGCTACACCTTC	CASSDGFYGYTF
TRBV9	TRBJ1-5	TRBD1	.	TGTGCCAGCAGCGCCGGACAGGGCTATAATCAGCCCCAGCATTTT	CASSAGQGYNQPQHF
TRBV9	TRBJ2-5	.	.	TGTGCCAGCAGCCTGTCGGGGGTCCTTGGAGAGACCCAGTACTTC	CASSLSGVLGETQYF
TRBV4-2	TRBJ2-1	TRBD2	.	TGTGCCAGCAGCCACCGCTCTAGCGGGCGCACCAATGAGCAGTTCTTC	CASSHRSSGRTNEQFF
TRBV5-4	TRBJ1-3	.	.	TGTGCCAGCAGCCCCGGGGGCGCCTCTGGAAACACCATATATTTT	CASSPGGASGNTIYF
TRBV6-5	TRBJ2-3	TRBD2	once	TGTGCCAGCAGTTACTCGGGACTAGCGGGAGGGGATACGCAGTATTTT	CASSYSGLAGGDTQYF
TRBV6-6	TRBJ2-1	TRBD1	.	TGTGCCAGCAGTTACTTACAGGGGAACGATGAGCAGTTCTTC	CASSYLQGNDEQFF
TRBV6-4	TRBJ1-6	TRBD1	few	TGTGCCAGCAGTGAACAGGGGGATAATTCACCCCTCCACTTT	CASSEQGDNSPLHF
TRBV7-3	TRBJ2-3	.	.	TGTGCCAGCAGCGACCAGGGAGCTCGAGGTACGCAGTATTTT	CASSDQGARGTQYF
TRBV28	TRBJ1-3	.	once	TGTGCCAGCAGTTTAAGGTTGGGCACCATATATTTT	CASSLRLGTIYF
TRBV6-6	TRBJ1-5	.	.	TGTGCCAGCAGTCCCAGGGGCCCAAATAGCAATCAGCCCCAGCATTTT	CASSPRGPNSNQPQHF
TRBV9	TRBJ1-1	TRBD1	.	TGTGCCAGCAGCCCCCGGGACAGGGGGCATCCGGAGACTGAAGCTTTCTTT	CASSPRDRGHPETEAFF
TRBV30	TRBJ2-2	TRBD2	few	TGTGCCTGGAGTGTACGGACTAGCGGGAGTCCGAACACCGGGGAGCTGTTTTTT	CAWSVRTSGSPNTGELFF
TRBV9	TRBJ1-3	TRBD1	.	TGTGCCAGCAGCGTAGGGGACAGGGGAAACACCATATATTTT	CASSVGDRGNTIYF
TRBV28	TRBJ1-1	.	.	TGTGCCAGCAGTAGCTACAGGGACCTTGGCACTGAAGCTTTCTTT	CASSSYRDLGTEAFF
TRBV18	TRBJ2-5	.	.	TGTGCCAGCTCACGGGAAGAGACTCAGTACTTC	CASSREETQYF
TRBV29-1	TRBJ2-2	.	.	TGCAGCGTTGTCCTCAGGGGCGGAATTAACACCGGGGAGCTGTTTTTT	CSVVLRGGINTGELFF
TRBV7-7	TRBJ2-3	.	.	TGTGCCAGCAGCCGGGGACTGGCGTCCCGGACAGATACGCAGTATTTT	CASSRGLASRTDTQYF
TRBV6-5	TRBJ1-2	TRBD1	.	TGTGCCAGCAGTATGGGGACAGGGGGCGGCTACACCTTC	CASSMGTGGGYTF